One sample yielded the 31 T cell receptor beta chains listed below, sequenced in a study of T cell responses to AZD1222 COVID-19 vaccine. The table came from immunoSEQ multiplex PCR; TCRdb's copy has only in-frame clones and leaves some out. The sample carries 100,000 to 120,000 clones, about 94% recorded once. The sequencing used peripheral blood, collected 28 days after the second AZD1222 dose. The source of these receptors is an adult who received the AZD1222 COVID-19 vaccine.

This chain uses TRBV7-9 with TRBJ2-7, with 7 bases matching TRBD2. Germline V lookup: CDR1 SEHNR, CDR2 FQNEAQ (reference sequence). The CDR3 has 14 amino acids. Trimming at V came to 3 bases and at J to 6 bases, leaving 8 bases not matched to a gene. CDR3 loop: CASSLGLSFPEQYF. In DNA, the CDR3 is TGTGCCAGCAGCTTGGGACTAAGTTTCCCCGAGCAGTACTTC.

On this clone: Distinct nucleotide sequences in the sample also encode this CDR3. The rearrangement uses TRBV20-1 and TRBJ1-2; D unclear. The CDR3 totals 11 residues. Germline-derived CDR1 and CDR2 are DFQATT and SNEGSKA (reference sequence). Between the trimmed V and J ends, which lost 6 bases and 1 base, there was a span of 6 bases. DNA for the CDR3: TGCAGTGCCCCGGATAACTATGGCTACACCTTC. This gives the protein CSAPDNYGYTF.

CDR3 sequence (DNA): TGTGCCAGCTCGACGGCCGGCGGAAACACTGAAGCTTTCTTT. It translates to CASSTAGGNTEAFF. The rearrangement joins TRBV18 to TRBJ1-1; D unresolved. Germline values: CDR1 KGHSH, CDR2 LQKENI. The CDR3 is 14 residues long. V was clipped by 6 bases and J by 2 bases, with 13 bases between them.

The CDR3 DNA reads as TGTGCCAGCAGCGGGATCTCCTACAATGAGCAGTTCTTC. Its protein is CASSGISYNEQFF. The rearrangement links TRBV14 to TRBJ2-1; D uncertain. Germline V CDR1 and CDR2: SGHDN, FVKESK. This CDR3 has 13 residues. Between the trimmed V and J ends, which lost 5 bases and 0 bases, there was a span of 5 bases.

The V gene is TRBV6-5, the J gene TRBJ1-2; 7 positions match TRBD1. J gave up 8 bases and V 6 bases, and 15 bases lay outside the gene matches. The CDR3 totals 15 residues. The germline V gene encodes CDR1 MNHEY and CDR2 SVGAGI. The CDR3 region has the DNA TGTGCCAGCAGCCCCCCCCAAGACAGGGTGGAAGGCTACACCTTC. This gives the protein CASSPPQDRVEGYTF.

This clone has a single count. The chain has TRBV6-1 and TRBJ2-7; TRBD1 aligns across 7 bases. CDR1 is MNHNS and CDR2 is SASEGT in the germline V gene. Losses at the gene ends were 0 bases for V and 3 bases for J; bases not matched to a gene: 5. This CDR3 contains 15 residues. The CDR3 reads CASSEATRQGYEQYF. DNA of the CDR3: TGTGCCAGCAGTGAAGCCACTAGACAGGGCTACGAGCAGTACTTC.

The rearrangement uses TRBV2 and TRBJ1-6, with a tentative D call TRBD1 (6 bases). The V end was cut by 5 bases, the J end by 8 bases, with 16 bases between. Germline-derived CDR1 and CDR2 are SNHLY and FYNNEI. The CDR3 covers 15 residues. The CDR3 spells CASSSQQGGDSPLHF. CDR3 sequence (DNA): TGTGCCAGCAGTTCTCAACAGGGAGGGGATTCACCCCTCCACTTT.

The chain couples TRBV5-5 to TRBJ1-1; the D gene is possibly TRBD1 (5 bases). Trimming pared 0 bases from V and 1 base from J, leaving 13 bases between. CDR1 and CDR2 (germline): SGHKS, YYEKEE (reference sequence). The CDR3 is 16 amino acids. The CDR3 region has the DNA TGTGCCAGCAGCTTGGAGGGGACTTTTCGGAACACTGAAGCTTTCTTT. This gives the protein CASSLEGTFRNTEAFF.

About this clone itself: No conserved phenylalanine or tryptophan ends this CDR3, so it is likely a read error. This rearrangement joins TRBV3-1 (or the pseudogene TRBV3-2) to TRBJ2-7, with D uncertain. CDR3 length equals 16 residues. The V gene lost 3 bases and the J gene lost 2 bases, with 17 bases spanning the gap. Germline V gene sequence: CDR1 LGHDT, CDR2 YNNKEL (reference sequence). This chain's CDR3 is CASSQAIPLGTYEQYL. The CDR3 coding sequence is TGTGCCAGCAGCCAGGCAATCCCCTTGGGTACCTACGAGCAGTACCTC.

This clone was seen a single time. The chain joins TRBV20-1 to TRBJ2-5; D is unresolved. From germline, CDR1 is DFQATT and CDR2 SNEGSKA (reference sequence). CDR3 length: 11 residues. V was cut by 5 bases and J by 6 bases, with 10 bases left in between. In nucleotides, the CDR3 is TGCAGTGCTGAAGTTGTAAAGACCCAGTACTTC. This sequence encodes CSAEVVKTQYF.

This rearrangement joins TRBV6-6 to TRBJ1-1; tentatively, D is TRBD1 (5 bases). CDR1 and CDR2 (germline): MNHNY, SVGAGI (reference sequence). V shed 7 bases and J shed 1 base, with 13 bases lying between them. This CDR3 has 14 amino acids. This CDR3 reads CASTLDRENTEAFF. CDR3 DNA sequence: TGTGCCAGCACCTTAGACAGAGAGAACACTGAAGCTTTCTTT.

V is TRBV6-5 and J is TRBJ1-3; 10 bases fit TRBD1. V lost 6 bases, J lost 4 bases, and 6 bases stayed unmatched. Germline V gene lookup returns CDR1 MNHEY and CDR2 SVGAGI. The CDR3 length is 15 residues. CDR3 loop: CASRAGTGVGNTIYF. Written as DNA, the CDR3 is TGTGCCAGCAGAGCCGGGACAGGGGTCGGAAACACCATATATTTT.

Here the CDR3 DNA reads TGTGCCAGCAGTGAAGTGGGGTACAATCAGCCCCAGCATTTT. Translated, it gives CASSEVGYNQPQHF. The chain uses TRBV2 and TRBJ1-5; D is unclear. Between the trimmed V and J ends, which lost 1 base and 3 bases, there was a span of 7 bases. The CDR3 covers 14 residues. Germline loops: CDR1 SNHLY, CDR2 FYNNEI.

The chain employs TRBV6-5 and TRBJ1-3; D is unresolved. V was clipped by 2 bases and J by 2 bases, with 10 bases between them. Per the germline V gene, CDR1 is MNHEY and CDR2 is SVGAGI. The CDR3 has 15 residues. The DNA for the CDR3 is TGTGCCAGCAGTTACGGGTCCAGTCCTGGAAACACCATATATTTT. Translating gives CASSYGSSPGNTIYF.

The chain uses TRBV12-3 or TRBV12-4 and TRBJ1-2; 7 positions match TRBD1. This CDR3 comprises 13 residues. The junction had 6 bases not matched to a gene; V was cut back by 4 bases and J by 7 bases. CDR3 sequence: CASSSRQGFGYTF. As DNA, the CDR3 is TGTGCCAGCAGTTCCCGACAGGGTTTTGGCTACACCTTC.

The J gene is TRBJ1-5, the V gene TRBV6-1; D perhaps matches TRBD1 (5 bases). Trimming pared 1 base from V and 12 bases from J, leaving 16 bases between. Germline lookup yields CDR1 MNHNS and CDR2 SASEGT. The CDR3 is 14 residues long. The CDR3 here is CASSEVAGLRSQHF. CDR3 nucleotides: TGTGCCAGCAGTGAAGTGGCAGGGCTCAGGAGCCAGCATTTT.

The chain employs TRBV4-2 and TRBJ2-7; D is possibly TRBD1 (6 bases). This CDR3 is built from 17 residues. Deletions cut 2 bases from V and 2 bases from J, with 19 bases between. Per germline, CDR1 LGHNA and CDR2 YNFKEQ. CDR3 sequence: CASSQRLGHWDTYEQYF. The CDR3 DNA follows: TGTGCCAGCAGCCAACGCCTGGGACACTGGGACACCTACGAGCAGTACTTC.

In the case of this clone: Compared with germline, one end of the junction differs, possibly owing to a read error. This chain joins TRBV6-1 and TRBJ1-5; no clear D. This CDR3 has 18 amino acids. Germline CDR1 reads MNHNS; CDR2 reads SASEGT. The CDR3, as DNA: TGTGCCAGCTGTGACCTACATAAAACCCCTAGGGGCAATCAGCCCCAGCATTTT. Its protein is CASCDLHKTPRGNQPQHF.

The chain recombines TRBV7-2 with TRBJ1-5, with 8 positions matching TRBD1. Germline CDR1 and CDR2: SGHTA and FQGNSA. The ends lost 3 bases at V and 6 bases at J; junction bases unmatched: 4. The CDR3 contains 14 residues. In DNA, the CDR3 is TGTGCCAGCAGCTTCCAGGGGGCGGGTCAGCCCCAGCATTTT. It translates to CASSFQGAGQPQHF.

V is TRBV7-9 and J is TRBJ2-1; TRBD1 or TRBD2 may be the D gene (5 bases each). Per the germline V gene, CDR1 is SEHNR and CDR2 is FQNEAQ (reference sequence). V was pared by 1 base and J by 10 bases, with 5 bases between. This CDR3 has 11 amino acids. The CDR3 is CASSLGGEQFF. The CDR3 bases are TGTGCCAGCAGCTTAGGGGGGGAGCAGTTCTTC.

The genes are TRBV5-4 and TRBJ2-3; unclear D gene. The germline V and J ends were trimmed by 0 bases and 2 bases, with 10 bases remaining between them. The germline V gene has CDR1 SGHNT and CDR2 YYREEE (reference sequence). The CDR3 length is 15 residues. CDR3 loop: CASSLAPGITDTQYF. CDR3 DNA: TGTGCCAGCAGCTTGGCCCCAGGAATCACAGATACGCAGTATTTT.

The DNA of the CDR3 is TGTGCCAGCAGTGAAGGTCGGCCGGCCCCGGGGACTGAAGCTTTCTTT. Amino acids: CASSEGRPAPGTEAFF. The J gene is TRBJ1-1, the V gene TRBV6-1; D not resolved. Trimming shortened V by 1 base and J by 5 bases, and 17 bases separated the two germline ends. The length of the CDR3 is 16 residues. Germline CDR1 and CDR2: MNHNS and SASEGT.

The rearrangement links TRBV15 to TRBJ2-3, with unresolved D. This CDR3 spans 13 amino acids. The V end was cut by 8 bases, the J end by 6 bases, with 15 bases between. Looked up from germline, CDR1 is LNHNV and CDR2 is YYDKDF (reference sequence). The CDR3 region has the DNA TGTGCCACCCAAAAGTATTTAGGGGATACGCAGTATTTT. Its translation: CATQKYLGDTQYF.

The V call is TRBV10-1, the J call TRBJ1-2, with 8 nucleotides matching TRBD1. Unmatched junction bases numbered 2, after V lost 3 bases and J lost 2 bases. Germline values: CDR1 WNHNN, CDR2 SYGVQD (reference sequence). CDR3 length: 14 amino acids. CDR3 nucleotides: TGCGCCAGCAGTGATGGGACAGGCAACTATGGCTACACCTTC. Amino acids: CASSDGTGNYGYTF.

The rearrangement links TRBV10-3 to TRBJ1-2, with 9 bases that match TRBD1. The CDR3 runs 14 residues. The V segment lost 6 bases and the J segment 7 bases; nucleotides outside the gene matches: 9. Germline V gene data show CDR1 as ENHRY and CDR2 as SYGVKD. CDR3: CAISDTGGQSGYTF. The CDR3, as DNA: TGTGCCATCAGCGACACAGGGGGCCAGAGTGGCTACACCTTC.

This clone showed up just once. The chain recombines TRBV7-9 with TRBJ2-3, with a weak D call TRBD1 (7 bases). Germline V gene sequence: CDR1 SEHNR, CDR2 FQNEAQ (reference sequence). This CDR3 is built from 14 residues. With 5 bases removed from V and 2 bases from J, the gap between germline ends came to 11 bases. DNA of the CDR3: TGTGCCAGCAGCCCCAGGGGGGCCACAGATACGCAGTATTTT. Amino acids: CASSPRGATDTQYF.

With respect to this clone: The sample has other DNA sequences that encode this CDR3 too. The J gene is TRBJ2-3, the V gene TRBV12-3 or TRBV12-4; D is unresolved. V lost 5 bases and J 5 bases, leaving 5 bases between the germline ends. CDR3 length: 11 amino acids. Here the CDR3 reads CASSLLDTQYF. In nucleotides, the CDR3 is TGTGCCAGCAGTCTATTAGATACGCAGTATTTT.

V usage is TRBV18 and J usage is TRBJ2-3, with a tentative D call TRBD2 (6 bases). Deletions cut 5 bases from V and 1 base from J, with 13 bases between. The CDR3 has 15 residues. Per the germline V gene, CDR1 is KGHSH and CDR2 is LQKENI. In DNA form, the CDR3 reads TGTGCCAGCTCATCAACTAGCAGTCGCACAGATACGCAGTATTTT. It translates to CASSSTSSRTDTQYF.

The genes are TRBV7-2 and TRBJ1-4, with a weak D call TRBD1 (6 bases). This CDR3 spans 15 amino acids. V was cut by 5 bases and J by 6 bases, with 16 bases left in between. The germline gives CDR1 SGHTA, CDR2 FQGNSA. Here the CDR3 DNA reads TGTGCCAGCAGCATGGACAGCGGCCTTGATGAAAAACTGTTTTTT. Encoded protein: CASSMDSGLDEKLFF.

The CDR3 reads CASSSELSYEQYF. CDR3 DNA: TGTGCCAGCAGTTCAGAGCTCTCCTACGAGCAGTACTTC. V gene TRBV27 combines with J gene TRBJ2-7; no clear D. V was trimmed by 4 bases and J by 0 bases, leaving 7 bases between them. Germline-derived CDR1 and CDR2 are MNHEY and SMNVEV (reference sequence). The CDR3 contains 13 residues.

V is TRBV6-5 and J is TRBJ1-5; TRBD1 agrees at 9 bases. V lost 9 bases to trimming and J lost 3 bases; unmatched junction nucleotides: 9. The CDR3 loop spans 15 amino acids. Germline-derived CDR1 and CDR2 are MNHEY and SVGAGI. CDR3 coding DNA: TGTGCCAGTAAGAGGACAGGGGCTTTCAATCAGCCCCAGCATTTT. Translated, it gives CASKRTGAFNQPQHF.